The 7 T cell receptor beta chains given below trace back to one sample, sequenced in a study of CD8 T cells in Susac syndrome. RNA amounts of about 0.5 to 1 ug underwent reverse transcription with random hexamers. Using its own MiXCR run on the immunoSEQ multiplex PCR reads, TCRdb lists one record per CDR3 protein. The sample holds 250,000 to 300,000 distinct CDR3 sequences; over 75% are singletons and the top ten take around 0.18%. Sequencing was performed on CD8+ T cells from PBMCs. These receptors all come from a human donor with multiple sclerosis.

The chain is built from TRBV6-5 and TRBJ1-4, with no clear D. V lost 6 bases and J 7 bases, leaving 12 bases between the germline ends. This CDR3 has 13 amino acids. The germline V gene encodes CDR1 MNHEY and CDR2 SVGAGI. The CDR3, as DNA: TGTGCCAGCAGGGAGCCCAACGGTGAAAAACTGTTTTTT. Its translation: CASREPNGEKLFF.

The chain is built from TRBV15 and TRBJ1-1; 8 bases agree with TRBD1. Germline assignment: CDR1 LNHNV and CDR2 YYDKDF (reference sequence). The V and J ends lost 5 bases and 3 bases, in that order; junction bases with no gene match: 8. The length of the CDR3 is 15 residues. CDR3 residues: CATSFRGRGDTEAFF. CDR3 DNA sequence: TGTGCCACCAGCTTCAGGGGGCGCGGGGACACTGAAGCTTTCTTT.

This sequence joins TRBV28 and TRBJ2-7; no reliable D call. Per germline, CDR1 MDHEN and CDR2 SYDVKM. The V end lost 3 bases, the J end lost 3 bases, and 15 bases lay between the germline ends. The CDR3 has 15 amino acids. The CDR3 protein is CASSFTPWAIYEQYF. CDR3 bases: TGTGCCAGCAGTTTCACCCCCTGGGCCATCTACGAGCAGTACTTC. Filled out from reference TRBV28 and TRBJ2-7, the complete variable domain reads DVKVTQSSRYLVKRTGEKVFLECVQDMDHENMFWYRQDPGLGLRLIYFSYDVKMKEKGDIPEGYSVSREKKERFSLILESASTNQTSMYLCASSFTPWAIYEQYFGPGTRLTVT.

The genes are TRBV20-1 and TRBJ2-7, with TRBD2 matching over 13 bases. Germline V gives CDR1 DFQATT, CDR2 SNEGSKA (reference sequence). V gave up 6 bases and J gave up 3 bases; unmatched junction bases: 8. The CDR3 sequence is 15 residues long. The CDR3 reads CSAQGLAGLYYEQYF. CDR3 sequence (DNA): TGCAGTGCCCAGGGACTAGCGGGACTCTACTACGAGCAGTACTTC.

V is TRBV7-9 and J is TRBJ2-7; D not resolved. The V end was cut by 5 bases, the J end by 0 bases, with 17 bases between. In germline, CDR1 is SEHNR, CDR2 FQNEAQ (reference sequence). This CDR3 has 16 amino acids. The CDR3 coding sequence is TGTGCCAGCAGCCCTTGGGTGGTGGATTACTCCTACGAGCAGTACTTC. The encoded protein is CASSPWVVDYSYEQYF.

The chain recombines TRBV9 with TRBJ2-7, with 9 positions matching TRBD1. CDR1 and CDR2 (germline): SGDLS, YYNGEE. This CDR3 comprises 15 residues. V trimming: 3 bases; J trimming: 5 bases; junction bases outside the gene matches: 9. The CDR3 sequence: CASSEEGTGTDEQYF. The CDR3 DNA sequence: TGTGCCAGCAGCGAGGAGGGGACAGGGACAGACGAGCAGTACTTC.

The J gene is TRBJ2-3, the V gene TRBV19; D is undetermined. The CDR3 has 13 residues. Trimming pared 1 base from V and 4 bases from J, leaving 6 bases between. CDR1 and CDR2 from the germline V gene are LNHDA and SQIVND (reference sequence). CDR3 sequence (DNA): TGTGCCAGTAGTATAGCTATGGCAGATACGCAGTATTTT. Its protein is CASSIAMADTQYF.